This TCR beta chain was recorded in a study of sequential checkpoint blockade in melanoma. At the level of the study: Matched biopsies came pretreatment and at week 13 for twenty-two patients. Study-level findings and limits: Mutational load did not correlate with tumor T-cell fraction or clonality.

Treatment of the sample: randomized to nivolumab then ipilimumab (arm A) or the reverse (arm B). TCRdb's table, derived via immunoSEQ multiplex PCR, lists solely in-frame clones and lacks some. This sample has thousands of clones, with around 21% found just once. This clone has at least ten counts. The antigen is not known. The clonotype originates from a human donor with melanoma. The source material was tumor tissue (inferred from file names), sampled from a patient given nivolumab and ipilimumab in sequence.

The CDR3 DNA reads TGTGCCAGCAGCTCCCATGGGGAGGTTGTCTATGAGCAGTTCTTC. This sequence encodes CASSSHGEVVYEQFF. The chain carries TRBV11-3 and TRBJ2-1; weak D call: TRBD2 (6 bases). CDR1 SGHNT and CDR2 YENEEA come from the germline V gene. V lost 4 bases to trimming and J lost 8 bases, with 18 bases between them. This CDR3 comprises 15 residues.